This T cell receptor beta chain was captured by sequencing in a study of patients and donors after allogeneic stem cell transplantation. In TCRdb, the RT-PCR reads were re-called with MiXCR into one record per CDR3 protein. The sample lists about 200,000 distinct CDR3 sequences, 35% to 50% occurring once. V lost 3 bases, J lost 2 bases, and 17 bases lay in between. Per the germline V gene, CDR1 is LGHNA and CDR2 is YNFKEQ. The CDR3 consists of 16 residues. Specimen: blood, either unsorted or a sorted T cell fraction (not recorded which). This sequence joins TRBV4-2 and TRBJ2-7; maybe TRBD1 (6 bases). This sequence originates from a human donor who was either an allogeneic HSCT recipient or a stem cell or donor lymphocyte infusion donor (not recorded which). It is not recorded whose cells these are; they may come from a transplant donor. In DNA form, the CDR3 reads TGTGCCAGCAGCCAGGGGCTAGGGACATACCCCTACGAGCAGTACTTC. The encoded protein is CASSQGLGTYPYEQYF.